This T cell receptor (beta chain) was recorded in a study of T-cell reconstitution after alpha-beta-depleted transplantation in children. The CDR3 spans 13 residues. Germline V gene lookup returns CDR1 SQVTM and CDR2 ANQGSEA. Trimming removed 7 bases from V and 4 bases from J; junction bases left unmatched: 4. TCRbeta library preparation incorporated unique molecular identifiers. TCRdb recomputed calls from the PCR reads with MiXCR, one row per CDR3 protein. In the table there are around 380,000 distinct CDR3 sequences, approximately 11% of which are singletons. The table lists this clonotype with many counts.

This TCR came from a human donor who donated a stem cell graft to a child with acute myeloid leukemia. The sequences come from PBMCs from the stem cell graft donor, collected from the stem cell graft. V gene TRBV29-1 combines with J gene TRBJ2-1; 10 bases are a match to TRBD2. The CDR3 sequence is CSATGLAYNEQFF. CDR3 sequence (DNA): TGCAGCGCCACGGGACTAGCGTACAATGAGCAGTTCTTC.